This TCR beta chain was identified in a study of blood T cells in healthy people across ages. Sample-barcoded 5' priming and a J-beta primer mix drove a second PCR of about 7 to 11 cycles. TCRdb independently ran MiXCR on the 5' RACE reads; one entry per CDR3 protein. Of more than 1,000,000 distinct CDR3 sequences listed, approximately 25% are singletons. Looked up from germline, CDR1 is SGHRS and CDR2 is YFSETQ. There are 12 residues in the CDR3. The authors isolated at least 7 million PBMCs per sample. In regard to this clonotype: The junction departs from the called germline gene at one end, perhaps through a read error.

This same sample was also part of a study on T cells of mothers and their children.

Sequencing used blood. The chain carries TRBV5-1 and TRBJ2-3; D is ambiguous. This TCR was recovered from a girl aged 2 to 9 in good health. DNA for the CDR3: TGTGCCAGCAGTCTGGAGTCAGATACGCAGTATTTT. Translating gives CASSLESDTQYF.